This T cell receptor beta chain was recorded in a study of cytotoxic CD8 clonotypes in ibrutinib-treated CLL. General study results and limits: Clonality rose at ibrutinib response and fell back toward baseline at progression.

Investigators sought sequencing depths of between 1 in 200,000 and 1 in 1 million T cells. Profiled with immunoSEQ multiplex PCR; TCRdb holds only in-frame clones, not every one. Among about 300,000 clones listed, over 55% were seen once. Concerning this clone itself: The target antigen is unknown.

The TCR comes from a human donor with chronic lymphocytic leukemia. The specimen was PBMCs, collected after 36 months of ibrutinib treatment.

The CDR3 loop reads CASTLRGGPGADTQYF. CDR3 DNA sequence: TGTGCCAGCACCCTACGAGGGGGGCCGGGGGCAGATACGCAGTATTTT. J is TRBJ2-3 and V is TRBV7-2, with D perhaps being TRBD1 or TRBD2 (6 bases each). The CDR3 has 16 amino acids. Trimming took off 7 bases at V and 4 bases at J, with 21 bases between the two ends. CDR1 is SGHTA and CDR2 is FQGNSA in the germline V gene.